This T cell receptor beta chain was obtained from a study of PD-1 blockade in mismatch repair-deficient tumors. Overall study context: Patients had approximately 11 mismatch repair-deficient cancer types, all previously treated and progressing. Study findings and constraints: Rapid post-treatment expansion, then contraction, generally preceding radiologic response, marked tumor-resident clones.

This CDR3 comprises 13 residues. Germline CDR1 is KGHSH and CDR2 is LQKENI. V was trimmed by 2 bases and J by 3 bases, leaving 7 bases between them. TCRdb keeps only in-frame clones here, not all; method: immunoSEQ multiplex PCR. The sample holds more than 90,000 clones, about three quarters seen once. Turning to this clone: What it recognizes is unknown. Additional DNA sequences in this sample encode the identical CDR3.

TCRs were sequenced from a few patients responding to pembrolizumab. The chain combines TRBV18 with TRBJ2-5; D gene ambiguous. This sample comprised peripheral blood, obtained approximately 60 weeks after starting pembrolizumab. The source is an adult with mismatch repair-deficient cancer. CDR3 residues: CASSPLGKETQYF. The CDR3 DNA reads as TGTGCCAGCTCACCATTGGGGAAAGAGACCCAGTACTTC.